This is a list of T cell receptor beta chains from one sample in a study of blood T cells in healthy people across ages. MiXCR was run by TCRdb on the 5' RACE reads, yielding one entry per CDR3 protein. The sample includes roughly 730,000 distinct CDR3 sequences, about 56% seen only once; the top ten take approximately 24%. Sequences were obtained from blood. The receptors come from a man aged 35 to 55 in good health. Both conserved end residues are part of each CDR3. The D gene is left open where the match is weak. For some rows the clone size is stated as once, few or many, or as a class when expanded; others skip it.

NA	NA	TRBJ2-7	TRBV12-5	TGTGCTAGTGGCCCGTTTTATTCACACGAGCAGTACTTC	CASGPFYSHEQYF
NA	TRBD2	TRBJ2-3	TRBV10-3	TGTGCCATCAGGGCTAGCGGGAGAGTGGCAGATACGCAGTATTTT	CAIRASGRVADTQYF
NA	NA	TRBJ2-6	TRBV5-5	TGTGCCAGCAGCTTGATGGGGGGCTCCAGCTCTGGGGCCAACGTCCTGACTTTC	CASSLMGGSSSGANVLTF
few	NA	TRBJ2-1	TRBV6-2/TRBV6-3	TGTGCCAGCAGTTCGTTAGGCAATGAGCAGTTCTTC	CASSSLGNEQFF
once	TRBD2	TRBJ2-1	TRBV5-6	TGTGCCAGCAGCTCGATTACCGTTAGCGGGAGGGTTTTTGAGCAGTTCTTC	CASSSITVSGRVFEQFF
NA	TRBD1	TRBJ2-5	TRBV7-9	TGTGCCAGCAGCTTACTGACAGGGAGTCAAGAGACCCAGTACTTC	CASSLLTGSQETQYF
NA	NA	TRBJ2-7	TRBV6-5	TGTGCCAGCAGCCCGGATTGGGCTGCCTACGAGCAGTACTTC	CASSPDWAAYEQYF
few	NA	TRBJ2-7	TRBV5-1	TGCGCCAGCAGCAACACAGGGTTGTACGAGCAGTACTTC	CASSNTGLYEQYF
few	NA	TRBJ2-6	TRBV11-2	TGTGCCAGCAGCTTAGGTGGTACGTCAGGAACAGACTTAGCTGGGGCCAACGTCCTGACTTTC	CASSLGGTSGTDLAGANVLTF
NA	NA	TRBJ1-2	TRBV12-3/TRBV12-4	TGTGCCAGCAGTTTCGGAAGCTACACCTTC	CASSFGSYTF
NA	TRBD1	TRBJ2-6	TRBV28	TGTGCCAGCGGGCAAGGGGGCCTAGGTGGGGCCGACGTCCTGACTTTC	CASGQGGLGGADVLTF
NA	NA	TRBJ2-5	TRBV20-1	TGCAGTGCAGACGAATTGTACGGAGAGACCCAGTACTTC	CSADELYGETQYF
NA	TRBD2	TRBJ2-1	TRBV4-3	TGCGCCAGCAGCCAAGATTGGGGAGGGAGAACCTACAATGAGCAGTTCTTC	CASSQDWGGRTYNEQFF
few	NA	TRBJ2-7	TRBV7-9	TGTGCCAGCAGCTTGCAGGGGATAAGCCGTCCCTACGAGCAGTACTTC	CASSLQGISRPYEQYF
NA	TRBD2	TRBJ2-7	TRBV20-1	TGCAGTGCTAGAGACCTGCTGGGGGCGCGACTAGCGGGAGAGTTTTCCGAGCAGTACTTC	CSARDLLGARLAGEFSEQYF
NA	NA	TRBJ2-3	TRBV20-1	TGCAGTGCGAGCGAACCCCCCTTGGGGGTTAGCACAGATGCGCAGTATTTT	CSASEPPLGVSTDAQYF
NA	TRBD2	TRBJ2-2	TRBV7-9	TGTGCCAGCAGCGGTAGCGGGAGATTTGGGACCGGGGAGCTGTTTTTT	CASSGSGRFGTGELFF
NA	TRBD1	TRBJ2-3	TRBV6-1	TGTGCCAGCAGTGAAGGGGGACAGGCAGATACGCAGTATTTT	CASSEGGQADTQYF